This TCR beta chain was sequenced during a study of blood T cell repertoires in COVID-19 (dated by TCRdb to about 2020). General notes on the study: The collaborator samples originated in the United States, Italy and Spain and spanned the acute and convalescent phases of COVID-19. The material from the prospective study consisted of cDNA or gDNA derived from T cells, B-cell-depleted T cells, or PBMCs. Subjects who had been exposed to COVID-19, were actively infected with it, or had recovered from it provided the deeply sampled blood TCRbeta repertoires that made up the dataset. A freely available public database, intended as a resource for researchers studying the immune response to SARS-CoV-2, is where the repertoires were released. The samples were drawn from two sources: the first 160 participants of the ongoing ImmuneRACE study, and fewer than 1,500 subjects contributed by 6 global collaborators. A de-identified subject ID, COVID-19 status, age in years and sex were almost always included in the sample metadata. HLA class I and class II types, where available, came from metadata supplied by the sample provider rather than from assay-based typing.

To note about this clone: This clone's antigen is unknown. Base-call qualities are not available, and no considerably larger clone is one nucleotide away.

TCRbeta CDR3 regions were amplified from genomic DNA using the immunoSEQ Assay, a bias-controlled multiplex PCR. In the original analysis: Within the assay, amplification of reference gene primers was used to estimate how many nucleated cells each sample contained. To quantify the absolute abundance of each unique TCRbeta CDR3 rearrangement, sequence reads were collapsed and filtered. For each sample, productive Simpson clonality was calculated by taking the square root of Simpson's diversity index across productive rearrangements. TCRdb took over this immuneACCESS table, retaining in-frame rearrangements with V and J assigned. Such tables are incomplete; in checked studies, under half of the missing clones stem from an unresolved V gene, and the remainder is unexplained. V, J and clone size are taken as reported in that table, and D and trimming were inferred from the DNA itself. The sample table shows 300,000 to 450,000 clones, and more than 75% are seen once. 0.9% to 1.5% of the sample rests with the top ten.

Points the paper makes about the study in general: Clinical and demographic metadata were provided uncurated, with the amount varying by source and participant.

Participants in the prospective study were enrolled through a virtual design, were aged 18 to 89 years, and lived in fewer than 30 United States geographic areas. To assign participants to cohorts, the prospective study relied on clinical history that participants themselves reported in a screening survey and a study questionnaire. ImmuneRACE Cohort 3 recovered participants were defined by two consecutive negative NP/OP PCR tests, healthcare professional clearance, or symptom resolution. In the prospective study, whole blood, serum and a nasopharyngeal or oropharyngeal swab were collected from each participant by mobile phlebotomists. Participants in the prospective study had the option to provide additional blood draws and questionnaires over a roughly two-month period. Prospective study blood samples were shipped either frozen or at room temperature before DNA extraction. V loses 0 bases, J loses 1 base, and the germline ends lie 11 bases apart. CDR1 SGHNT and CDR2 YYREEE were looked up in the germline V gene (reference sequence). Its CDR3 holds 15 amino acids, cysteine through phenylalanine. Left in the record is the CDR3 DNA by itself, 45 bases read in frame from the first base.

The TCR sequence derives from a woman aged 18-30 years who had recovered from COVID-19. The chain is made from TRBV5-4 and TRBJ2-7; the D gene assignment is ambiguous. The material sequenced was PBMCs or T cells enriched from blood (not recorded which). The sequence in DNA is TGTGCCAGCAGCTTGGAGGCAGGCAGGTCCTACGAGCAGTACTTC. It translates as CASSLEAGRSYEQYF. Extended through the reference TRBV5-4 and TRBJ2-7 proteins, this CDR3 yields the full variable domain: ETGVTQSPTHLIKTRGQQVTLRCSSQSGHNTVSWYQQALGQGPQFIFQYYREEENGRGNFPPRFSGLQFPNYSSELNVNALELDDSALYLCASSLEAGRSYEQYFGPGTRLTVT.